This TCR beta chain was sequenced in a study of T cell changes during pregnancy in multiple sclerosis. Trimming shortened V by 3 bases and J by 5 bases, and 11 bases separated the two germline ends. Germline V gene lookup returns CDR1 SGHTA and CDR2 FQGNSA. The CDR3 runs 15 residues. Sequencing was performed with immunoSEQ multiplex PCR; in TCRdb, only in-frame clones are kept and a portion is missing. The data contain about 57,000 clones, 70% to 90% of them singletons. The sequenced sample was CD4+ T cells from peripheral blood mononuclear cells, obtained in the third trimester of pregnancy. The sequence was collected from a female donor with multiple sclerosis, enrolled in a pregnancy study. V gene TRBV7-2 combines with J gene TRBJ1-6; the D is unclear. CDR3 residues: CASSFSLADNSPLHF. CDR3 nucleotides: TGTGCCAGCAGCTTTTCTTTGGCGGATAATTCACCCCTCCACTTT.